This is a list of T cell receptor beta chains from one sample in a study of T cells in localized non-small cell lung cancer. Sequencing used immunoSEQ multiplex PCR; TCRdb keeps in-frame clones, though not all of them. The top ten clones hold approximately 9.1% of a sample with 3,000 or so clones, approximately 33% of them seen once. The sequenced sample was normal lung tissue next to the tumor, obtained before any cancer treatment. Source of these receptors: a male donor aged 60 or over with stage I squamous cell lung carcinoma. CDR3s include the opening cysteine and the closing phenylalanine or tryptophan. The D gene is left open where the match is weak. Expanded clones get a size class; other rows say once, few or many, or leave the size out.

size: large
V: TRBV28
D: TRBD2
J: TRBJ2-1
DNA: TGTGCCAGCAGTTTATTTTGGGCTAGCGGGGGCCTCGGGAATGAGCAGTTCTTC
CDR3: CASSLFWASGGLGNEQFF

size: -
V: TRBV18
D: -
J: TRBJ1-2
DNA: TGTGCCAGCTCGCCTCAAACCCGGGACGTCTATGGCTACACCTTC
CDR3: CASSPQTRDVYGYTF

size: -
V: TRBV9
D: -
J: TRBJ1-2
DNA: TGTGCCAGCAGCGTCCTCCAAGGAGGCTACACCTTC
CDR3: CASSVLQGGYTF

size: medium-sized
V: TRBV6-8
D: TRBD1
J: TRBJ2-7
DNA: TGTGCCAGCAGTTACTCGGGGACAGGAGCCTACTACGAGCAGTACTTC
CDR3: CASSYSGTGAYYEQYF

size: medium-sized
V: TRBV11-3
D: -
J: TRBJ1-5
DNA: TGTGCCAGCAGCTTAGGGATTACGGGGCAGCCCCAGCATTTT
CDR3: CASSLGITGQPQHF

size: -
V: TRBV11-3
D: TRBD2
J: TRBJ2-2
DNA: TGTGCCAGCAGTCCCCCTTGGCGGGGGACGAGAATCACCGGGGAGCTGTTTTTT
CDR3: CASSPPWRGTRITGELFF

size: -
V: TRBV28
D: -
J: TRBJ1-1
DNA: TGTGCCAGCACCTACCACGGAGGGAACACTGAAGCTTTCTTT
CDR3: CASTYHGGNTEAFF

size: few
V: TRBV25-1
D: -
J: TRBJ2-2
DNA: TGTGCCAGCACCTCGGGCCTTAACACCGGGGAGCTGTTTTTT
CDR3: CASTSGLNTGELFF

size: -
V: TRBV19
D: TRBD1
J: TRBJ1-3
DNA: TGTGCCAGTAGGGACAGGCCAAGCTCTGGAAACACCATATATTTT
CDR3: CASRDRPSSGNTIYF

size: medium-sized
V: TRBV11-3
D: -
J: TRBJ2-5
DNA: TGTGCCAGCAGCCCTGACTTGGAACAAGAGACCCAGTACTTC
CDR3: CASSPDLEQETQYF

size: few
V: TRBV6-1
D: -
J: TRBJ2-5
DNA: TGTGCCAGCAGTGAAGGCGGAGGAGGTACCCAGTACTTC
CDR3: CASSEGGGGTQYF

size: medium-sized
V: TRBV9
D: -
J: TRBJ2-2
DNA: TGTGCCAGCAGCGGAGGGACGGCGAACACCGGGGAGCTGTTTTTT
CDR3: CASSGGTANTGELFF